The 13 T cell receptor beta chains in this list originate from one sample, sequenced in a study of T-cell memory formation after mild COVID-19. MiXCR, applied by TCRdb to the 5' RACE reads, yields one record per CDR3 protein. This table holds some 210,000 distinct CDR3 sequences, 10% to 13% found once. Sequenced material: PBMCs or a T cell subset sorted from them (not recorded which). The source of these receptors is a man younger than 35 who had mild COVID-19 (a few samples of this study predate the infection). Cell type and time point are not known.

This clonotype was seen a handful of times. The chain employs TRBV2 and TRBJ2-3; TRBD1 might be the D (6 bases). Germline values: CDR1 SNHLY, CDR2 FYNNEI. Deletions cut 8 bases from V and 2 bases from J, with 8 bases between. The CDR3 is 12 amino acids. The CDR3 DNA is TGTGCCAGCGGGGGACACACAGATACGCAGTATTTT. Translated: CASGGHTDTQYF.

The V and J genes are TRBV6-2 or TRBV6-3 and TRBJ1-2; no firm D call. Trimming removed 5 bases at V and 4 bases at J, with 8 bases between. The CDR3 length is 12 residues. The germline CDR1 and CDR2 sequences are MNHEY and SVGEGT. The CDR3 sequence is CASSTVPYGYTF. Here the CDR3 DNA reads TGTGCCAGCAGTACAGTTCCCTATGGCTACACCTTC.

This clonotype turned up a few times. The V and J genes are TRBV15 and TRBJ1-2; D call uncertain. The V and J ends lost 4 bases and 0 bases respectively, with 12 bases between them. Germline V CDR1 and CDR2: LNHNV, YYDKDF (reference sequence). This CDR3 is built from 15 residues. CDR3 DNA sequence: TGTGCCACCAGCACCACACAGACGGCTAACTATGGCTACACCTTC. This sequence encodes CATSTTQTANYGYTF. The full variable domain, in which reference TRBV15 and TRBJ1-2 provide the parts outside the CDR3, is DAMVIQNPRYQVTQFGKPVTLSCSQTLNHNVMYWYQQKSSQAPKLLFHYYDKDFNNEADTPDNFQSRRPNTSFCFLDIRSPGLGDTAMYLCATSTTQTANYGYTFGSGTRLTVV.

This clonotype was counted only a few times. The chain recombines TRBV5-5 with TRBJ1-2; 7 bases are a match to TRBD1. The CDR3 spans 15 residues. V was clipped by 4 bases and J by 5 bases; unmatched bases: 11. CDR1 is SGHKS and CDR2 is YYEKEE in the germline V gene (reference sequence). The CDR3 here is CASSITGQTFYGYTF. The CDR3 region has the DNA TGTGCCAGCAGCATTACGGGACAGACCTTTTATGGCTACACCTTC.

The rearrangement uses TRBV20-1 and TRBJ2-7, with 7 nucleotides matching TRBD1. This CDR3 is 15 amino acids long. The germline V gene encodes CDR1 DFQATT and CDR2 SNEGSKA (reference sequence). Trimming cost V 1 base and J 1 base; bases outside gene matches: 7. For the CDR3, the DNA is TGCAGTGCTAGAGGCGGACAGGTGGGATCCTACGAGCAGTACTTC. Amino acid sequence: CSARGGQVGSYEQYF.

This clonotype was counted between two and nine times. The chain is built from TRBV5-1 and TRBJ2-4; D gene unclear. This CDR3 is 13 amino acids long. The germline V gene has CDR1 SGHRS and CDR2 YFSETQ. The ends were cut back, 9 bases at V and 5 bases at J, with 15 bases in the middle. The CDR3 DNA follows: TGCGCCACCCCTCCCGTGGGCCAAAACATTCAGTACTTC. Amino acids: CATPPVGQNIQYF. The variable domain in full, with the rest retrieved from reference TRBV5-1 and TRBJ2-4, is KAGVTQTPRYLIKTRGQQVTLSCSPISGHRSVSWYQQTPGQGLQFLFEYFSETQRNKGNFPGRFSGRQFSNSRSEMNVSTLELGDSALYLCATPPVGQNIQYFGAGTRLSVL.

Written as DNA, the CDR3 is TGCGCCAGCAGCTTCCGGGTAAGGGACGAGCAGTACTTC. This encodes CASSFRVRDEQYF. The J gene is TRBJ2-7, the V gene TRBV5-1; no firm D call. V lost 2 bases, J lost 5 bases, and 11 bases lay in between. Germline V gene lookup returns CDR1 SGHRS and CDR2 YFSETQ. The CDR3 spans 13 residues.

Of note for this clonotype: The junction departs from the called germline gene at one end, perhaps through a read error. This sequence joins TRBV15 and TRBJ2-5; 12 bases map to TRBD2. The CDR3 is made up of 13 amino acids. CDR1 and CDR2 from the germline V gene are LNHNV and YYDKDF (reference sequence). CDR3 coding DNA: TGTCCCACCAGACTAGCGGGGGAAGAGACCCAGTACTTC. Protein sequence: CPTRLAGEETQYF.

A few counts support this clonotype. The chain recombines TRBV20-1 with TRBJ2-5; D gene uncertain. Germline V gene data show CDR1 as DFQATT and CDR2 as SNEGSKA (reference sequence). The CDR3 runs 12 residues. Trimming stripped 0 bases from V and 4 bases from J, with 6 bases between. CDR3 bases: TGCAGTGCTAGAGAGACGCGAGAGACCCAGTACTTC. Translated, it gives CSARETRETQYF.

This clonotype was found a few times. The V call is TRBV20-1, the J call TRBJ2-3; D perhaps matches TRBD1 (5 bases). The CDR3 spans 15 residues. Trimming pared 0 bases from V and 0 bases from J, leaving 10 bases between. The germline V gene has CDR1 DFQATT and CDR2 SNEGSKA (reference sequence). CDR3 region: CSARDPGLSTDTQYF. In nucleotides, the CDR3 is TGCAGTGCTAGAGATCCAGGGCTTAGCACAGATACGCAGTATTTT.

This chain connects TRBV6-5 to TRBJ2-3; D uncertain. Trimming stripped 2 bases from V and 6 bases from J, with 9 bases between. Germline assignment: CDR1 MNHEY and CDR2 SVGAGI. The CDR3 extends over 13 amino acids. CDR3 sequence (DNA): TGTGCCAGCAGTTACCGGGCTAGGGATACGCAGTATTTT. It codes for CASSYRARDTQYF.

This clonotype occurred a few times. The chain employs TRBV7-2 and TRBJ2-1; 16 positions agree with TRBD2. The CDR3 loop spans 16 amino acids. J lost 10 bases, V lost 5 bases, and 8 bases had no gene match. In germline, CDR1 is SGHTA, CDR2 FQGNSA. The CDR3 region has the DNA TGTGCCAGCAGCCCGGGGACTAGCGGGGGGGCTAGAGAGCAGTTCTTC. Translation: CASSPGTSGGAREQFF. Full variable domain (outside the CDR3, taken from reference TRBV7-2 and TRBJ2-1): GAGVSQSPSNKVTEKGKDVELRCDPISGHTALYWYRQSLGQGLEFLIYFQGNSAPDKSGLPSDRFSAERTGGSVSTLTIQRTQQEDSAVYLCASSPGTSGGAREQFFGPGTRLTVL.

This clonotype turned up a few times. V gene TRBV5-1 combines with J gene TRBJ2-1, with 7 bases identical to TRBD2. Germline lookup yields CDR1 SGHRS and CDR2 YFSETQ. The ends lost 5 bases at V and 9 bases at J; junction bases unmatched: 14. The CDR3 is 15 amino acids. The CDR3 nucleotides are TGCGCCAGCAGGGACGACTCGCGAGGCGGGAGTGAGCAGTTCTTC. Translating gives CASRDDSRGGSEQFF.